Presented here are 3 T cell receptor beta chains from one specimen sequenced in a study of CXCR3-negative and CXCR3-positive naive CD8 T cells. The authors made the TRB cDNA libraries by 5' RACE using UMI labels. TCRdb derives one entry per CDR3 protein from the 5' RACE reads, leaving out DNA. The sample spans thousands of distinct CDR3 sequences; the ten largest clones claim roughly 1.3%. The sequenced sample was naive CXCR3- CD8+ T cells from blood. As for subset: CD45RO-CCR7+CD27+CD95- naive CD8+ T cells lacking CXCR3 (TNR3-). These receptor sequences come from a human donor in good health. Some clones in this sample may be carry-over from other donors' samples.

Its frequency marks this clonotype as medium-sized. The gene calls are TRBV6-2 or TRBV6-3 and TRBJ2-1. The CDR3 totals 11 residues. Germline V CDR1 and CDR2: MNHEY, SVGEGT. CDR3 loop: CASSYEDEQFF.

J is TRBJ2-1 and V is TRBV6-5; TCRdb lists TRBD1, though no DNA is available to test this call. The CDR3 length is 11 residues. Germline V gene lookup returns CDR1 MNHEY and CDR2 SVGAGI. CDR3 sequence: CASRGGAEQFF.

Judged by frequency, this clonotype is medium-sized. The V gene is TRBV20-1, the J gene TRBJ1-3. Germline V gene data show CDR1 as DFQATT and CDR2 as SNEGSKA (reference sequence). The CDR3 covers 13 residues. This CDR3 reads CSASSRSGNTIYF.